This TCR beta chain was recovered during a study of shared clonotypes between healthy human individuals. At the level of the study: Per donor, CD8 memory used one plate, CD8 naive used two, CD4 memory used three and CD4 naive used three. Study results and limitations: The low donor count limited represented genetic and exposure-history diversity.

Over several immunoSEQ plates, each subset's genomic DNA was distributed in even portions. Generated by immunoSEQ multiplex PCR, the TCRdb table keeps only in-frame clones and is missing some. The profile shows approximately 2,200,000 clones, roughly 91% of them singletons. Cells designated naive CD8 were CD45RO-negative and were positively selected for CCR7, with terminally differentiated effector memory CD45RA+ cells excluded. Germline lookup yields CDR1 LNHNV and CDR2 YYDKDF (reference sequence). CDR3 size: 15 residues. The ends were cut back, 0 bases at V and 0 bases at J, with 9 bases in the middle. Turning to this clone: Antigen specificity is unknown.

Sequencing used naive CD8+ T cells from PBMCs. The TCR originated in a man aged 18 to 29 in good health. Some clones in this sample may be carry-over from other donors' samples. The chain is built from TRBV15 and TRBJ2-7, with D unresolved. CDR3 bases: TGTGCCACCAGCAGAGACGCCAGTAGCTCCTACGAGCAGTACTTC. Protein: CATSRDASSSYEQYF.